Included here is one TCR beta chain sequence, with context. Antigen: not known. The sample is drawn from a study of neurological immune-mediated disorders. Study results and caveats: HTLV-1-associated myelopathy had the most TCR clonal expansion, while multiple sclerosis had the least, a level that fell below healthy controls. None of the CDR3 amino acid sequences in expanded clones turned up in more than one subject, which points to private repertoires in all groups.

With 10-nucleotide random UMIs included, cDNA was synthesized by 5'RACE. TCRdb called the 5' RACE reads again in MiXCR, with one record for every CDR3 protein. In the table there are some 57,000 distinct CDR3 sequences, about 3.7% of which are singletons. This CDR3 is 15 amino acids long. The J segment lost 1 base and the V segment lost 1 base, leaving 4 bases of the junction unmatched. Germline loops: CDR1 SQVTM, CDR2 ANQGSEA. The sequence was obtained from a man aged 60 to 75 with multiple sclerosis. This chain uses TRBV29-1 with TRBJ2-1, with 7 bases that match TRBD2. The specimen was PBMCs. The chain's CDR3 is CSVEGPSGSYNEQFF. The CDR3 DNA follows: TGCAGCGTTGAAGGGCCTAGCGGATCCTACAATGAGCAGTTCTTC.